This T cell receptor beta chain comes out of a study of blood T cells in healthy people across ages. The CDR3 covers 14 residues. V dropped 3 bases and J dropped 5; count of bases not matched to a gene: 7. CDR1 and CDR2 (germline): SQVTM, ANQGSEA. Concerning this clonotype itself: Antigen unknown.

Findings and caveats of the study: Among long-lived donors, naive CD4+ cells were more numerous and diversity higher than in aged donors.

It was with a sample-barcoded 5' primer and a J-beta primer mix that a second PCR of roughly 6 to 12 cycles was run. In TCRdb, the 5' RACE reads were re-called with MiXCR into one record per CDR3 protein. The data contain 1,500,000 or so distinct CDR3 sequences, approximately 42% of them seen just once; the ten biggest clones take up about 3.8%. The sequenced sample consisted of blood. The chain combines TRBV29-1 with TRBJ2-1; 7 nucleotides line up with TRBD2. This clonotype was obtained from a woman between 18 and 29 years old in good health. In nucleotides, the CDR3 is TGCAGCGTTGAGTGGCGGGAGAGGGACAATGAGCAGTTCTTC. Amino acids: CSVEWRERDNEQFF.